This is a list of T cell receptor beta chains from one sample in a study of shared clonotypes between healthy human individuals. Libraries were prepared by immunoSEQ multiplex PCR; TCRdb keeps only in-frame clonotypes and omits some of them. The data show 1.6 million or so clones, about 96% seen once. The sequenced sample consisted of naive CD4+ T cells sorted from blood. The source of these receptors is a man younger than 40 in good health. Each CDR3 is given with its conserved first and last residue.

J: TRBJ2-1
length: 16
V: TRBV5-1
CDR3: CASSPGVGITYNEQFF

J: TRBJ2-7
length: 15
V: TRBV18
CDR3: CASSMDRISSYEQYF

J: TRBJ2-7
length: 11
V: TRBV14
CDR3: CASSQGSEQYF

J: TRBJ1-2
length: 14
V: TRBV18
CDR3: CASSPGGLDYGYTF

J: TRBJ2-7
length: 14
V: TRBV5-1
CDR3: CASSFPGREGEQYF

J: TRBJ2-7
length: 17
V: TRBV7-2
CDR3: CASSIGTSGRYSYEQYF

J: TRBJ2-5
length: 15
V: TRBV27
CDR3: CASSSKPTGIETQYF

J: TRBJ2-3
length: 13
V: TRBV6-6
CDR3: CASWTSGIDTQYF

J: TRBJ2-5
length: 12
V: TRBV2
CDR3: CASSEAGETQYF

J: TRBJ2-3
length: 11
V: TRBV20-1
CDR3: CSAGRTDTQYF

J: TRBJ2-7
length: 15
V: TRBV5-1
CDR3: CASSLGSGSSYEQYF

J: TRBJ2-3
length: 13
V: TRBV7-3
CDR3: CASSRGLTDTQYF

J: TRBJ1-2
length: 15
V: TRBV5-1
CDR3: CASSIPGADPYGYTF

J: TRBJ2-7
length: 14
V: TRBV18
CDR3: CASSPGSGNYEQYF

J: TRBJ2-1
length: 15
V: TRBV25-1
CDR3: CASSARRGSYNEQFF

J: TRBJ2-3
length: 12
V: TRBV18
CDR3: CASSEGPDTQYF